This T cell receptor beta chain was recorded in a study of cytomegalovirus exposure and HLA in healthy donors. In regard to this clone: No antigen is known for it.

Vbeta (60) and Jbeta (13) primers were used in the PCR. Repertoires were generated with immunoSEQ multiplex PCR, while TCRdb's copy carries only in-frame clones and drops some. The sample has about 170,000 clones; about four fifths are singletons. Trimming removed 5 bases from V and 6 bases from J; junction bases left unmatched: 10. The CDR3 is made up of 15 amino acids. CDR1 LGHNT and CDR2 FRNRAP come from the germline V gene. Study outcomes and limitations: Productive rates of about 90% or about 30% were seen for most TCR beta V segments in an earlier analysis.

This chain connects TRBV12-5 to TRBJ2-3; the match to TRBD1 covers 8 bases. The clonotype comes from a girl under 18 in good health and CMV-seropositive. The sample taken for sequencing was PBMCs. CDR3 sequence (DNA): TGTGCTAGTGGTCCGGGACAGGCCACAGGGGATACGCAGTATTTT. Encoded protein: CASGPGQATGDTQYF.